The T cell receptor beta chain described here comes from a study of cytomegalovirus exposure and HLA in healthy donors. Both 60 Vbeta primers and 13 Jbeta primers went into the PCR. Authors' methods: Per a later analysis, the number of unique TCR beta chains was 75 million to 90 million, of which 8.5 million to 11 million were shared. TCRdb's copy holds only in-frame clones and misses some; the assay was immunoSEQ multiplex PCR. The DNA was the basis for D and trimming; V, J and clone size are from that table. This repertoire shows approximately 110,000 clones, over 60% found once; its top ten account for around 1.8%. From germline, CDR1 is MGHDK and CDR2 SYGVNS. The CDR3 consists of 14 residues. After removal of 8 bases from V and 8 bases from J, the junction contained 14 bases not matched to a gene.

This chain links TRBV25-1 with TRBJ1-1, with 7 bases fitting TRBD1. Sequencing was done on a sample of PBMCs. This clonotype was obtained from a man aged 50 to 59 in good health and CMV-seronegative. The CDR3: CASLTGVEGREAFF. The CDR3 DNA sequence: TGTGCCAGCCTCACAGGGGTGGAAGGGAGGGAAGCTTTCTTT.